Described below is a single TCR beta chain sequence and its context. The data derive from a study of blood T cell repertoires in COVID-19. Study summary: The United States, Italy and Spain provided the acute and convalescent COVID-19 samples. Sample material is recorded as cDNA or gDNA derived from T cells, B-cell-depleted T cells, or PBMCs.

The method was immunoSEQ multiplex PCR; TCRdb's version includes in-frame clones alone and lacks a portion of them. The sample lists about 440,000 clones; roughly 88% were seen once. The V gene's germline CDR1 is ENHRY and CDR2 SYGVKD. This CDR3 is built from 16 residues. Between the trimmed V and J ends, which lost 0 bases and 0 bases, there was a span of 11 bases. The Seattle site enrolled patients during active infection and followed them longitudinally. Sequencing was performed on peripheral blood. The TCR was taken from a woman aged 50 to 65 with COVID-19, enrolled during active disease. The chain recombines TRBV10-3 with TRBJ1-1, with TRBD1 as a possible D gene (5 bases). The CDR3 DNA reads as TGTGCCATCAGTGAGTCGACGGGGGATGTGAACACTGAAGCTTTCTTT. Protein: CAISESTGDVNTEAFF.